These 2 T cell receptor beta chains came from one sample sequenced in a study of tumor-infiltrating lymphocytes in primary liver carcinoma. Total RNA amounting to 450 to 500 ng was the source from which TCR beta cDNA was made with a constant-region primer. Slightly modified ARM-PCR served as the procedure for the TCR beta libraries. These libraries came from three rounds of nested multiplex PCR. With TRBV1-TRBV30 forward primers and a C-beta reverse primer, the first two PCR rounds were run for 10 to 11 cycles each. TCRdb itself ran the multiplex PCR reads through MiXCR, one entry per CDR3 protein. The data hold just under 95,000 distinct CDR3 sequences, with just over 65% observed a single time. Starting material for RNA and DNA co-extraction consisted of roughly 19-34 mg of unsorted bulk tissue. Sequences were obtained from tumor-adjacent normal liver tissue. The receptors come from a man aged 40-50 years with primary liver carcinoma and hepatitis B virus infection.

With regard to this clonotype: One end of the junction fails to match germline, which may point to a read error. The chain links TRBV6-5 to TRBJ1-2; D is perhaps TRBD1 (6 bases). The CDR3 loop spans 16 amino acids. Germline V gene lookup returns CDR1 MNHEY and CDR2 SVGAGI. The CDR3, as DNA: TGTGCCAGCAGCCTCGGACCCTGGGACACCCTCTATGGCAACACCTTC. Protein product: CASSLGPWDTLYGNTF.

Regarding this clonotype: A much larger clone is a single base away; this may be a read error. The chain links TRBV5-1 to TRBJ1-2; 7 bases agree with TRBD1. With V trimmed by 4 bases and J by 8 bases, 17 bases remained unmatched. CDR1 is SGHRS, CDR2 YFSETQ, per germline. The CDR3 loop spans 16 amino acids. CDR3: CASSPTPGTEIQGYTF. The CDR3 nucleotides read TGCGCCAGCAGCCCAACTCCCGGGACAGAAATTCAAGGCTACACCTTC.